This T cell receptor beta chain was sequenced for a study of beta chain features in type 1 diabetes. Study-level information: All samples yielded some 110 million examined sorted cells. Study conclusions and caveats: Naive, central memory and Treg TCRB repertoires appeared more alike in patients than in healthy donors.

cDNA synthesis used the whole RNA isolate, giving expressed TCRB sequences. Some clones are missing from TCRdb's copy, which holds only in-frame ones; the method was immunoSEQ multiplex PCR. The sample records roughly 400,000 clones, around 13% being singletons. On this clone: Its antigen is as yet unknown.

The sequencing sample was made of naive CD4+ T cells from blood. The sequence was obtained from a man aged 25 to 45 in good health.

CDR3 amino acids: CASGSSGQSTDTQYF. CDR3 coding DNA: TGTGCTAGTGGAAGTAGCGGACAGTCCACAGATACGCAGTATTTT. The genes are TRBV12-5 and TRBJ2-3; D tentatively fits TRBD1 or TRBD2 (6 bases each). Per the germline V gene, CDR1 is LGHNT and CDR2 is FRNRAP. The CDR3 is 15 residues long. Trimming removed 6 bases from V and 2 bases from J, with 15 bases in between.